Below are 16 T cell receptor beta chains sequenced from a single sample in a study of cytomegalovirus exposure and HLA in healthy donors. The PCR was carried out with 60 Vbeta primers and 13 Jbeta primers. Repertoires were generated with immunoSEQ multiplex PCR, while TCRdb's copy carries only in-frame clones and drops some. The sample has 200,000 or so clones, over 65% seen once; the top ten hold roughly 2.6%. Sequenced material: PBMCs. The receptors stem from a woman in her forties or fifties in good health and CMV-seropositive.

The V gene is TRBV5-1, the J gene TRBJ2-1; tentatively, D is TRBD2 (7 bases). From germline, CDR1 is SGHRS and CDR2 YFSETQ. Trimming pared 3 bases from V and 4 bases from J, leaving 11 bases between. The CDR3 has 14 amino acids. CDR3 in amino acids: CASSSGGQYNEQFF. The CDR3 bases are TGCGCCAGCAGCTCCGGGGGGCAATACAATGAGCAGTTCTTC.

V is TRBV2 and J is TRBJ2-1; 9 nucleotides agree with TRBD2. The J segment lost 9 bases and the V segment lost 8 bases, leaving 14 bases of the junction unmatched. CDR1 SNHLY and CDR2 FYNNEI come from the germline V gene. The CDR3 has 15 residues. CDR3 in DNA: TGTGCCAGCCAAGCGGGGGGTACCCCCTACGGTGAGCAGTTCTTC. Translated: CASQAGGTPYGEQFF.

The V and J genes are TRBV20-1 and TRBJ1-2; tentatively, D is TRBD1 (5 bases). In germline, CDR1 is DFQATT, CDR2 SNEGSKA (reference sequence). CDR3 size: 11 residues. Trimming stripped 3 bases from V and 8 bases from J, with 10 bases between. CDR3 nucleotide sequence: TGCAGTGCTAGTTCAGGGCCCGGCTACACCTTC. Its protein is CSASSGPGYTF.

The genes are TRBV4-2 and TRBJ1-4; D call uncertain. The V gene's germline CDR1 is LGHNA and CDR2 YNFKEQ. Trimming took off 0 bases at V and 0 bases at J, with 8 bases between the two ends. The CDR3 sequence is 16 residues long. CDR3 loop: CASSQDRETTNEKLFF. The DNA of the CDR3 is TGTGCCAGCAGCCAAGATAGGGAGACAACTAATGAAAAACTGTTTTTT.

The chain combines TRBV28 with TRBJ2-1, with 8 bases that match TRBD2. The CDR3 has 14 amino acids. Germline CDR1 MDHEN, CDR2 SYDVKM. Trimming cost V 5 bases and J 2 bases; bases outside gene matches: 2. CDR3 sequence (DNA): TGTGCCAGCAGTCTCGGGGGGGCCTACAATGAGCAGTTCTTC. The encoded protein is CASSLGGAYNEQFF.

The chain combines TRBV10-2 with TRBJ2-3, with 7 bases aligning to TRBD1. After removal of 5 bases from V and 6 bases from J, the junction contained 11 bases not matched to a gene. Germline loops: CDR1 WSHSY, CDR2 SAAADI. This CDR3 contains 15 residues. The CDR3 region is CASSPRGPLGDTQYF. The CDR3 nucleotides are TGCGCCAGCAGTCCGAGGGGGCCCTTGGGGGATACGCAGTATTTT.

This chain joins TRBV7-9 and TRBJ1-1, with D tentatively TRBD1 (6 bases). The ends were cut back, 7 bases at V and 0 bases at J, with 15 bases in the middle. Looked up from germline, CDR1 is SEHNR and CDR2 is FQNEAQ (reference sequence). The CDR3 consists of 15 residues. CDR3 protein: CASTSDTGMNTEAFF. In DNA form, the CDR3 reads TGTGCCAGCACCAGCGATACAGGGATGAACACTGAAGCTTTCTTT.

The V gene is TRBV6-1, the J gene TRBJ1-5, with D possibly matching TRBD1 (5 bases). The CDR3 is 15 amino acids. V was clipped by 0 bases and J by 2 bases, with 8 bases between them. From germline, CDR1 is MNHNS and CDR2 SASEGT. CDR3 sequence: CASSEASRGNQPQHF. The DNA of the CDR3 is TGTGCCAGCAGTGAAGCGTCCAGGGGCAATCAGCCCCAGCATTTT.

The rearrangement links TRBV2 to TRBJ2-1; 13 positions match TRBD2. Germline CDR1 is SNHLY and CDR2 is FYNNEI. This CDR3 has 14 residues. V lost 6 bases to trimming and J lost 8 bases; unmatched junction nucleotides: 4. The CDR3 loop reads CASSPGLAGDEQFF. CDR3 in DNA: TGTGCCAGCAGCCCAGGACTAGCGGGGGATGAGCAGTTCTTC.

The V and J genes are TRBV28 and TRBJ1-5; D is perhaps TRBD1 (5 bases). Germline values: CDR1 MDHEN, CDR2 SYDVKM. The CDR3 consists of 12 residues. V lost 7 bases and J 7 bases, leaving 11 bases between the germline ends. CDR3 bases: TGTGCCAGCAATGCTGGGGGGCAGCCCCAGCATTTT. Translated, it gives CASNAGGQPQHF.

The rearrangement joins TRBV7-2 to TRBJ1-2; TRBD1 might be the D (5 bases). Germline-derived CDR1 and CDR2 are SGHTA and FQGNSA. The CDR3 totals 16 residues. V gave up 5 bases and J gave up 7 bases, with 23 bases separating them. The CDR3 sequence: CASSRPQPGPQGGYTF. In DNA, the CDR3 is TGTGCCAGCAGCCGCCCCCAGCCAGGGCCCCAGGGTGGCTACACCTTC. Using reference TRBV7-2 and TRBJ1-2 for the parts outside the CDR3, the full variable domain is GAGVSQSPSNKVTEKGKDVELRCDPISGHTALYWYRQSLGQGLEFLIYFQGNSAPDKSGLPSDRFSAERTGGSVSTLTIQRTQQEDSAVYLCASSRPQPGPQGGYTFGSGTRLTVV.

The rearrangement joins TRBV27 to TRBJ2-2, with D perhaps matching TRBD2 (7 bases). V lost 6 bases, J lost 3 bases, and 14 bases lay in between. The CDR3 length is 15 residues. Per the germline V gene, CDR1 is MNHEY and CDR2 is SMNVEV (reference sequence). The CDR3 coding sequence is TGTGCCAGCAGCGCGGGGGCCCTATACACCGGGGAGCTGTTTTTT. Amino acid sequence: CASSAGALYTGELFF.

A few counts support this clone. This chain uses TRBV5-6 with TRBJ2-7; D may be TRBD2 (5 bases). The germline V gene encodes CDR1 SGHDT and CDR2 YYEEEE. This CDR3 spans 13 amino acids. Deletions cut 0 bases from V and 3 bases from J, with 7 bases between. CDR3 region: CASSLVGVYEQYF. For the CDR3, the DNA is TGTGCCAGCAGCTTGGTCGGGGTCTACGAGCAGTACTTC. Combining the CDR3 with reference TRBV5-6 and TRBJ2-7 gives the whole variable domain DAGVTQSPTHLIKTRGQQVTLRCSPKSGHDTVSWYQQALGQGPQFIFQYYEEEERQRGNFPDRFSGHQFPNYSSELNVNALLLGDSALYLCASSLVGVYEQYFGPGTRLTVT.

This clone was recorded a few times. The CDR3 region is CASSSGQTTYEQYF. The CDR3, as DNA: TGTGCCAGCAGCTCGGGACAGACCACCTACGAGCAGTACTTC. The genes are TRBV5-6 and TRBJ2-7, with 7 bases that match TRBD1. The CDR3 is 14 residues long. With V trimmed by 3 bases and J by 2 bases, 5 bases remained unmatched. Germline-derived CDR1 and CDR2 are SGHDT and YYEEEE.

The CDR3 sequence: CSVEDQLAGGYNEQFF. In DNA, the CDR3 is TGCAGCGTTGAAGATCAACTAGCGGGGGGTTACAATGAGCAGTTCTTC. The V and J genes are TRBV29-1 and TRBJ2-1; TRBD2 agrees at 12 bases. Looked up from germline, CDR1 is SQVTM and CDR2 is ANQGSEA. Trimming took 0 bases from V and 4 from J; bases not matched to a gene: 4. The CDR3 covers 16 residues.

The chain combines TRBV18 with TRBJ1-4; D call uncertain. This CDR3 comprises 13 residues. Trimming cost V 1 base and J 8 bases, with 8 bases left between them. Per the germline V gene, CDR1 is KGHSH and CDR2 is LQKENI. The CDR3 sequence: CASSPLEEEKLFF. CDR3 nucleotide sequence: TGTGCCAGCTCACCACTGGAGGAAGAAAAACTGTTTTTT.